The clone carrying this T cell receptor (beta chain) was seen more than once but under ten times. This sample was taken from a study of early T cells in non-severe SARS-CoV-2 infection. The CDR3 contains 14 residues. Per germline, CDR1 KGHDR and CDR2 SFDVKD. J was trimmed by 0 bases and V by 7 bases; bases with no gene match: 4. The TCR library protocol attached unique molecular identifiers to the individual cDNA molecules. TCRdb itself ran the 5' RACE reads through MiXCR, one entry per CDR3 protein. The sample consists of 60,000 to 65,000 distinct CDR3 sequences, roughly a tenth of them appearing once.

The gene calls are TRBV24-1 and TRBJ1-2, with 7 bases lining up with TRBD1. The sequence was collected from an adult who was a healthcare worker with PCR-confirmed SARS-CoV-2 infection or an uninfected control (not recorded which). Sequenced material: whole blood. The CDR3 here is CATRGTESNYGYTF. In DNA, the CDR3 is TGTGCCACCAGGGGGACAGAGTCTAACTATGGCTACACCTTC.